This T cell receptor (beta chain) is drawn from a study of human T cells and chemical hapten exposure. Sample time point: patch test 1, 2 weeks after DPC sensitization. The treatment: therapeutic diphenylcyclopropenone sensitization with weekly scalp DPC. Many counts were recorded for this clonotype. The V and J ends lost 5 bases and 11 bases respectively, with 15 bases between them. The CDR3 sequence is 13 residues long. Germline CDR1 SGHTA, CDR2 FQGNSA. Original analysis: With a range of about 20,000 to 750,000, the median per sample was 95,638 TCRs. TCRdb used MiXCR to reprocess the RACE reads, holding one entry per CDR3 protein. TCRdb's processing, not the authors' own work, is the source of the V and J calls. The data contain more than 80,000 distinct CDR3 sequences, roughly 7.6% of them singletons.

The gene calls are TRBV7-2 and TRBJ1-4; D is perhaps TRBD1 (6 bases). This clonotype was obtained from a woman aged 25 to 39 with alopecia areata. Some clones in this sample may be carry-over from other donors' samples. Sequenced here: whole blood, sampled in connection with sensitization to the hapten diphenylcyclopropenone (DPC). CDR3 sequence (DNA): TGTGCCAGCAGCAATGCAGGGGCGAAGAAACTGTTTTTT. Translated, it gives CASSNAGAKKLFF.